The 19 T cell receptor beta chains below come from one sample, sequenced in a study of T cell repertoires in cytomegalovirus infection (dated by TCRdb to between 2019 and 2020). Antigens of these TCRs are unknown. The data were produced on an Illumina HiSeq 1500. TCRdb passed the public sequencing reads through fastp at Q25 and MiXCR, retaining productive beta sequences. One record per CDR3 amino acid sequence lists the most common genes and DNA. This sample holds more than 50,000 distinct CDR3 sequences; 25% to 40% were observed only once. The biggest ten clones account for 60% to 80% of the sample. Sequencing was performed on PBMCs, sequenced either directly or after in vitro stimulation (not recorded which). These TCRs come from a human donor in good health (CMV status not recorded). Some clones in this sample may be carry-over from other donors' samples.

The V gene is TRBV7-2, the J gene TRBJ2-5; D unclear. From germline, CDR1 is SGHTA and CDR2 FQGNSA. CDR3 length: 15 residues. V was cut by 0 bases and J by 7 bases, with 15 bases left in between. The CDR3 coding sequence is TGTGCCAGCAGCTTAGCAGGCGGAGACCTGGGGACCCAGTACTTC. Amino acid sequence: CASSLAGGDLGTQYF.

This clonotype has a handful of counts. The J gene is TRBJ2-5, the V gene TRBV24-1, with TRBD2 identical over 10 bases. The V gene end was trimmed by 3 bases and the J gene end by 4 bases; junction bases not matched to a gene: 7. The CDR3 is 16 residues long. Germline V gene lookup returns CDR1 KGHDR and CDR2 SFDVKD. The CDR3 loop is CATSDAGTSEGETQYF. CDR3 bases: TGTGCCACCAGTGATGCCGGGACTAGCGAAGGAGAGACCCAGTACTTC.

This chain links TRBV11-2 with TRBJ1-4; D is undetermined. The CDR3 covers 15 residues. Looked up from germline, CDR1 is SGHAT and CDR2 is FQNNGV. Trimming took 4 bases from V and 0 from J, leaving 9 bases between them. As DNA, the CDR3 is TGTGCCAGCAGCTCTAGACTGACAACTAATGAAAAACTGTTTTTT. Residues: CASSSRLTTNEKLFF.

The chain uses TRBV6-2 or TRBV6-3 and TRBJ2-1; 8 positions agree with TRBD2. The CDR3 spans 15 residues. The V gene's germline CDR1 is MNHEY and CDR2 SVGEGT. The junction had 6 bases not matched to a gene; V was cut back by 6 bases and J by 2 bases. The CDR3 coding sequence is TGTGCCAGCAGGCCCACTAGCGGCCCCTACAATGAGCAGTTCTTC. This sequence encodes CASRPTSGPYNEQFF.

This clonotype was counted many times. The chain links TRBV20-1 to TRBJ1-5; 7 nucleotides align to TRBD1. Germline-derived CDR1 and CDR2 are DFQATT and SNEGSKA (reference sequence). This CDR3 contains 14 residues. V shed 6 bases, J shed 7 bases, and the junction held 12 bases outside the gene matches. The CDR3 DNA is TGCAGTGCAACCGGGACAGAGGTATCCCAGCCCCAGCATTTT. Encoded protein: CSATGTEVSQPQHF.

This clonotype was found a few times. The chain joins TRBV7-6 to TRBJ2-5; 10 bases agree with TRBD1. The length of the CDR3 is 16 residues. V was pared by 0 bases and J by 5 bases, with 6 bases of the junction left unmatched. Germline values: CDR1 SGHVS, CDR2 FNYEAQ. This CDR3 is CASSLALTGGMETQYF. The CDR3 bases are TGTGCCAGCAGCTTAGCGTTGACAGGGGGCATGGAGACCCAGTACTTC. Full variable domain (outside the CDR3, taken from reference TRBV7-6 and TRBJ2-5): GAGVSQSPRYKVTKRGQDVALRCDPISGHVSLYWYRQALGQGPEFLTYFNYEAQQDKSGLPNDRFSAERPEGSISTLTIQRTEQRDSAMYRCASSLALTGGMETQYFGPGTRLLVL.

The chain employs TRBV19 and TRBJ2-6; the match to TRBD2 covers 7 bases. Per germline, CDR1 LNHDA and CDR2 SQIVND (reference sequence). The CDR3 has 20 amino acids. Germline trimming cut 6 bases from V and 0 bases from J; bases unmatched to any gene: 17. CDR3 coding DNA: TGTGCCAGTAGGGGAACCCGGGTCTTTACGGGGGGCTCTGGGGCCAACGTCCTGACTTTC. This encodes CASRGTRVFTGGSGANVLTF.

The rearrangement uses TRBV7-2 and TRBJ1-2, with D unresolved. Germline V gives CDR1 SGHTA, CDR2 FQGNSA. V was pared by 3 bases and J by 11 bases, with 16 bases between. The CDR3 is 13 residues long. The CDR3 loop reads CASSFSTATPYTF. CDR3 sequence (DNA): TGTGCCAGCAGCTTCAGCACCGCCACCCCGTACACCTTC.

Of note for this clonotype: A much larger clone differs from this one at a single base, so this may be a read error. The CDR3 is CASSPRRVLRYEQYF. The CDR3 DNA follows: TGTGCCAGCAGCCCCCGTCGGGTGCTGAGATACGAGCAGTACTTC. The chain recombines TRBV7-9 with TRBJ2-7, with no clear D. The CDR3 extends over 15 amino acids. Per the germline V gene, CDR1 is SEHNR and CDR2 is FQNEAQ (reference sequence). V was clipped by 5 bases and J by 4 bases, with 18 bases between them.

The chain couples TRBV2 to TRBJ2-3, with no clear D. Trimming left V 4 bases short and J 3 bases short, with 5 bases between. This CDR3 contains 12 residues. Looked up from germline, CDR1 is SNHLY and CDR2 is FYNNEI. Here the CDR3 reads CASSVGTDTQYF. DNA of the CDR3: TGTGCCAGCAGTGTCGGGACAGATACGCAGTATTTT.

In DNA form, the CDR3 reads TGTGCCAGCAGTGACGGATCCGGAGTGGGTGGCTACACCTTC. This sequence encodes CASSDGSGVGGYTF. V gene TRBV5-6 combines with J gene TRBJ1-2, with D unresolved. The germline CDR1 and CDR2 sequences are SGHDT and YYEEEE. The length of the CDR3 is 14 residues. Deletions cut 5 bases from V and 7 bases from J, with 18 bases between.

The chain recombines TRBV4-3 with TRBJ2-1; the match to TRBD1 covers 8 bases. The CDR3 length is 17 residues. CDR1 and CDR2 (germline): LGHNA, YSLEER. With V trimmed by 0 bases and J by 5 bases, 9 bases remained unmatched. CDR3 sequence: CASSQESTHRGNNEQFF. In DNA, the CDR3 is TGCGCCAGCAGCCAAGAATCGACCCACAGGGGGAACAATGAGCAGTTCTTC.

The J gene is TRBJ2-2, the V gene TRBV19; D is ambiguous. V was shortened by 6 bases and J by 0 bases, with 5 bases between the two germline ends. The CDR3 is 13 residues long. The germline CDR1 and CDR2 sequences are LNHDA and SQIVND (reference sequence). CDR3 in amino acids: CASRHANTGELFF. CDR3 coding DNA: TGTGCCAGTAGGCATGCGAACACCGGGGAGCTGTTTTTT.

This clonotype was recorded at least ten times. One junction end does not reproduce the germline sequence, and a read error may be involved. J is TRBJ2-7 and V is TRBV27; 8 bases agree with TRBD2. Per the germline V gene, CDR1 is MNHEY and CDR2 is SMNVEV (reference sequence). The CDR3 consists of 11 residues. The CDR3 region is CAILVAGLPHF. CDR3 sequence (DNA): TGTGCCATACTCGTAGCGGGACTCCCCCACTTC.

This chain connects TRBV7-9 to TRBJ2-3; 7 bases fit TRBD1. The CDR3 is made up of 16 amino acids. Germline trimming cut 1 base from V and 2 bases from J; bases unmatched to any gene: 6. The germline V gene has CDR1 SEHNR and CDR2 FQNEAQ (reference sequence). CDR3 in amino acids: CASSLVTGTDTDTQYF. The CDR3 DNA reads as TGTGCCAGCAGCTTAGTAACCGGGACAGACACAGATACGCAGTATTTT. The full variable domain, with the rest looked up from reference TRBV7-9 and TRBJ2-3, is DTGVSQNPRHKITKRGQNVTFRCDPISEHNRLYWYRQTLGQGPEFLTYFQNEAQLEKSRLLSDRFSAERPKGSFSTLEIQRTEQGDSAMYLCASSLVTGTDTDTQYFGPGTRLTVL.

This clonotype was seen more than once but under ten times. This chain links TRBV6-1 with TRBJ2-5; possibly TRBD2 for D (5 bases). This CDR3 contains 10 residues. The germline CDR1 and CDR2 sequences are MNHNS and SASEGT. Trimming left V 8 bases short and J 7 bases short, with 8 bases between. The CDR3 coding sequence is TGTGCCAGCGGACTCGGGACCCAGTACTTC. Translated, it gives CASGLGTQYF.

This clonotype has just a few counts. This chain joins TRBV7-2 and TRBJ1-4; a weak D match, TRBD1 (6 bases). Germline CDR1 reads SGHTA; CDR2 reads FQGNSA. Deletions cut 5 bases from V and 8 bases from J, with 15 bases between. This CDR3 has 14 amino acids. The CDR3 DNA sequence: TGTGCCAGCAGCCCAGAGGTGGGGGCCGAAAAACTGTTTTTT. Translation gives CASSPEVGAEKLFF.

This clonotype was found once. The gene calls are TRBV27 and TRBJ2-1; D not certain. CDR3 size: 14 residues. Trimming removed 5 bases at V and 9 bases at J, with 17 bases between. Germline V lookup: CDR1 MNHEY, CDR2 SMNVEV (reference sequence). DNA for the CDR3: TGTGCCAGCAGTCCCCGAGTAGGGTACGGTGAGCAGTTCTTC. It codes for CASSPRVGYGEQFF.

DNA of the CDR3: TGCAGTGCTAGTCGGGGTGCGGCTGGTGAGTGGGCAGATACGCAGTATTTT. The encoded protein is CSASRGAAGEWADTQYF. This chain uses TRBV20-1 with TRBJ2-3; a weak D match, TRBD2 (5 bases). The CDR3 runs to 17 residues. V was clipped by 3 bases and J by 4 bases, with 23 bases between them. In germline, CDR1 is DFQATT, CDR2 SNEGSKA (reference sequence).